This T cell receptor beta chain is drawn from a study of T cells in Graves' hyperthyroidism and ophthalmopathy (dated by TCRdb to about 2019). The study in broad terms: Peripheral blood was sampled at the time of initial diagnosis, prior to any treatment. TCR Vbeta CDR3 sequencing of 120 to 150 peripheral blood samples (approximately 44 ophthalmopathy, roughly 74 hyperthyroidism and roughly 17 progressor patients) is reported in the paper. The roughly 90 discovery patients were divided at random into training and test sets in a 7:3 ratio. Prospective prediction of ophthalmopathy was tested in an independent validation cohort of under 20 hyperthyroidism patients and 15 to 17 patients who later progressed to ophthalmopathy. After blood sampling, hyperthyroidism patients were treated with methimazole at a starting dose of 30 mg daily, and ophthalmopathy patients were treated with high-dose intravenous methylprednisolone. A discovery cohort of approximately 100 patients, about 40 with Graves' ophthalmopathy and 57 with stable Graves' hyperthyroidism, was used to find distinguishing TCR V-J signatures. In roughly six Graves' hyperthyroidism patients, the study also compared T-cell repertoires from thyroid tissue with T-cell repertoires from blood.

Overall results and qualifications from the work: Blood samples also contained most of the expanded thyroid clonotypes (frequency above 0.001), which suggests that blood repertoires may reflect thyroid immune responses. A 13 V-J signature model separated ophthalmopathy from stable hyperthyroidism, with 87.88% sensitivity and 81% to 83% specificity in cross-validation and 80%/75% in testing. Sample size was not statistically predetermined, and blinding of investigators to group allocation was not performed. In validation, the model predicted progression to ophthalmopathy with approximately 71% sensitivity and 72% to 85% specificity, a median of about 6 months before onset.

TCR beta CDR3 regions were amplified from RNA transcripts. A first-round RT-PCR of the TCR CDR3 used the HTBI primer set with the Qiagen OneStep RT-PCR kit. A second multiplex PCR round built the libraries, followed by size selection and purification. The libraries were sequenced on an Illumina HiSeq2000 using paired-end 100 bp reads. In the source study's methods: SOAPnuke was used to process the raw data, removing reads that contained adapters or uncalled bases, had a mean Phred below 15, or lacked an exact match to the constant primer or identifier. COPE v1.2.5 was used to merge high-quality paired reads, and clonotypes were defined as unique nucleotide sequences. MiTCR v1.1 was used to align clonotypes to the IMGT TRBV, TRBD and TRBJ reference segments. The analysis was restricted to V-J combinations with a frequency above 0.0001, which together covered 98% to 99.2% of the repertoires. The TCS score was defined as the ratio of F50 (clonal expansion) to E x V (chaos), calculated using BLOSUM62-based TCRdist between CDR3 peptides within each V-J. Welch's t-statistics and random forest reduced around 550 V-J features to 13, which were used in a naive Bayes classifier (R e1071). TCRdb took the public reads, trimmed them with fastp at Q25, ran MiXCR for clone calling and kept in-frame beta chains. Identical CDR3 proteins give one entry, which carries the most common genes and DNA. The authors' filters were not applied to this entry. The sample profile shows 500,000 to 650,000 distinct CDR3 sequences; more than 14% of them were found once. The top ten constitute around 12% of the sample.

According to the germline V gene (reference sequence), CDR1 reads LNHDA and CDR2 reads SQIVND. V lost 10 bases and J lost 2 bases, and the count of bases not matched to a germline gene is 11. The CDR3 goes from the cysteine to the phenylalanine over 17 residues. Just the 51-base CDR3 DNA is kept, in frame starting at base 1. Moderately to severely active disease, a Clinical Activity Score of at least 3, a NOSPECS grade of at least 4, and a duration under 3 months were present in ophthalmopathy patients. Patients with uncontrolled infections, other autoimmune diseases, pregnancy or lactation were excluded. Clinical symptoms, serum thyroxine and TRAb, thyroid ultrasound, and orbital computed tomography formed the basis for the diagnoses. PBMCs were isolated from about 9.2 ml of fresh peripheral blood by Ficoll-Paque density gradient centrifugation. Total RNA was extracted using Trizol reagent, and RNA quality was assessed on an Agilent 2100 Bioanalyzer.

This clonotype was picked up a small number of times. Its antigen is still unknown. No per-base quality is available; no much larger clone lies one base away. The clonotype was recovered from a woman between 45 and 60 years old with Graves' ophthalmopathy. Material for sequencing was blood. The chain employs TRBV19 and TRBJ2-3; 14 bases in the junction line up with TRBD2. The CDR3 region has the sequence CATLSRTSGRTTDTQYF. The DNA sequence follows: TGTGCCACCTTATCGAGGACTAGCGGGAGGACCACAGATACGCAGTATTTT.